The rows below give T cell receptor beta chains drawn from one sample of a study of blood T cell repertoires in COVID-19. TCRdb's copy holds only in-frame clones and misses some; the assay was immunoSEQ multiplex PCR. This table holds about 150,000 clones, roughly 84% found once. Sample: peripheral blood. Receptors originate from a human donor with acute or convalescent COVID-19. The donor label of this sample is uncertain. Each CDR3 is given with its conserved first and last residue. Fields, in order: V gene, clone size, D gene, J gene, CDR3 protein, CDR3 DNA. A D gene is named only where the DNA matches it firmly. Clone sizes are given selectively: once, few, many, or a class where the clone is expanded.

v_gene: TRBV6-5
abundance: .
d_gene: TRBD1
j_gene: TRBJ1-1
CDR3aa: CASGRWDRVTEAFF
CDR3nt: TGTGCCAGCGGGAGATGGGACAGGGTGACTGAAGCTTTCTTT

v_gene: TRBV30
abundance: .
d_gene: TRBD2
j_gene: TRBJ2-1
CDR3aa: CAWSDPWAGAANEQFF
CDR3nt: TGTGCCTGGAGTGACCCCTGGGCGGGAGCTGCCAATGAGCAGTTCTTC

v_gene: TRBV5-1
abundance: once
d_gene: .
j_gene: TRBJ2-7
CDR3aa: CASSAGPSYEQYF
CDR3nt: TGCGCCAGCAGCGCGGGCCCTTCCTACGAGCAGTACTTC

v_gene: TRBV10-3
abundance: .
d_gene: .
j_gene: TRBJ1-5
CDR3aa: CAISPNYDSQPQHF
CDR3nt: TGTGCCATCTCCCCTAATTATGACAGTCAGCCCCAGCATTTT

v_gene: TRBV6-1
abundance: .
d_gene: .
j_gene: TRBJ2-3
CDR3aa: CASRPQGLLTDTQYF
CDR3nt: TGTGCCAGCAGGCCCCAGGGCCTCCTCACAGATACGCAGTATTTT

v_gene: TRBV21-1
abundance: .
d_gene: .
j_gene: TRBJ2-1
CDR3aa: CASRFLADSYNEQFF
CDR3nt: TGTGCCAGCAGGTTTCTAGCGGACTCCTACAATGAGCAGTTCTTC

v_gene: TRBV7-2
abundance: .
d_gene: .
j_gene: TRBJ1-1
CDR3aa: CASSFKGGVEAFF
CDR3nt: TGTGCCAGCAGCTTTAAAGGGGGAGTGGAGGCTTTCTTT

v_gene: TRBV11-2
abundance: .
d_gene: TRBD2
j_gene: TRBJ2-3
CDR3aa: CASSLDLAGATQYF
CDR3nt: TGTGCCAGCAGCTTAGACCTAGCGGGTGCTACGCAGTATTTT

v_gene: TRBV7-2
abundance: .
d_gene: .
j_gene: TRBJ1-1
CDR3aa: CASSSLRDTEAFF
CDR3nt: TGTGCCAGCAGCTCCCTCAGGGACACTGAAGCTTTCTTT

v_gene: TRBV5-6
abundance: .
d_gene: TRBD1
j_gene: TRBJ1-2
CDR3aa: CASSVNRGYYGYTF
CDR3nt: TGTGCCAGCAGTGTGAACAGGGGTTACTATGGCTACACCTTC

v_gene: TRBV2
abundance: .
d_gene: TRBD1
j_gene: TRBJ1-1
CDR3aa: CASSRTGGAEAFF
CDR3nt: TGTGCCAGCAGCCGTACAGGGGGTGCTGAAGCTTTCTTT

v_gene: TRBV11-2
abundance: .
d_gene: TRBD1
j_gene: TRBJ1-2
CDR3aa: CATGQGSDYGYTF
CDR3nt: TGTGCCACTGGACAGGGGTCGGACTATGGCTACACCTTC

v_gene: TRBV10-3
abundance: .
d_gene: TRBD1
j_gene: TRBJ1-2
CDR3aa: CAISEDRVIGYTF
CDR3nt: TGTGCCATCAGCGAAGACAGGGTAATCGGCTACACCTTC

v_gene: TRBV6-5
abundance: .
d_gene: .
j_gene: TRBJ1-2
CDR3aa: CASSRGADYGYTF
CDR3nt: TGTGCCAGCAGCAGGGGAGCTGACTATGGCTACACCTTC

v_gene: TRBV24-1
abundance: .
d_gene: TRBD2
j_gene: TRBJ2-1
CDR3aa: CATMASGSVGNEQFF
CDR3nt: TGTGCCACCATGGCTAGCGGGAGTGTAGGTAATGAGCAGTTCTTC

v_gene: TRBV6-2/TRBV6-3
abundance: .
d_gene: TRBD2
j_gene: TRBJ2-7
CDR3aa: CASSRLAGAGEQYF
CDR3nt: TGTGCCAGCAGTCGACTAGCGGGGGCGGGGGAGCAGTACTTC

v_gene: TRBV6-5
abundance: once
d_gene: TRBD1
j_gene: TRBJ1-5
CDR3aa: CASSDGTVNQPQHF
CDR3nt: TGTGCCAGCAGCGATGGGACAGTCAATCAGCCCCAGCATTTT

v_gene: TRBV6-5
abundance: .
d_gene: .
j_gene: TRBJ1-1
CDR3aa: CASSRTENTEAFF
CDR3nt: TGTGCCAGCAGCCGGACTGAGAACACTGAAGCTTTCTTT

v_gene: TRBV6-5
abundance: once
d_gene: .
j_gene: TRBJ2-1
CDR3aa: CASRKIEEYYNEQFF
CDR3nt: TGTGCCAGCAGGAAGATAGAGGAGTACTACAATGAGCAGTTCTTC

v_gene: TRBV6-5
abundance: .
d_gene: .
j_gene: TRBJ1-3
CDR3aa: CASSLSDSSGNTIYF
CDR3nt: TGTGCCAGCAGCCTTTCGGACAGCTCTGGAAACACCATATATTTT

v_gene: TRBV18
abundance: once
d_gene: TRBD1
j_gene: TRBJ1-1
CDR3aa: CASSPGTGVSEAFF
CDR3nt: TGTGCCAGCTCACCAGGGACAGGGGTATCTGAAGCTTTCTTT

v_gene: TRBV10-3
abundance: .
d_gene: .
j_gene: TRBJ1-4
CDR3aa: CAISPRGNNEKLFF
CDR3nt: TGTGCCATCAGTCCGCGGGGGAATAATGAAAAACTGTTTTTT

v_gene: TRBV7-8
abundance: .
d_gene: TRBD1
j_gene: TRBJ1-2
CDR3aa: CASSFATGQGRYGYTF
CDR3nt: TGTGCCAGCAGCTTTGCAACAGGACAGGGACGATATGGCTACACCTTC

v_gene: TRBV24-1
abundance: once
d_gene: TRBD2
j_gene: TRBJ2-3
CDR3aa: CATNSGGAKTDTQYF
CDR3nt: TGTGCCACCAATAGCGGGGGGGCCAAGACAGATACGCAGTATTTT

v_gene: TRBV28
abundance: .
d_gene: .
j_gene: TRBJ1-1
CDR3aa: CASSFRPGGTEAFF
CDR3nt: TGTGCCAGCAGTTTTCGCCCGGGGGGGACTGAAGCTTTCTTT

v_gene: TRBV30
abundance: few
d_gene: .
j_gene: TRBJ1-1
CDR3aa: CAWSLGTSNTEAFF
CDR3nt: TGTGCCTGGAGTTTGGGGACTTCGAACACTGAAGCTTTCTTT

v_gene: TRBV4-3
abundance: .
d_gene: .
j_gene: TRBJ1-1
CDR3aa: CASSHREYTEAFF
CDR3nt: TGCGCCAGCAGCCATCGAGAGTACACTGAAGCTTTCTTT

v_gene: TRBV3-1/TRBV3-2
abundance: .
d_gene: TRBD1
j_gene: TRBJ1-6
CDR3aa: CASSIRTGKAGSPLHF
CDR3nt: TGTGCCAGCAGCATTCGGACAGGGAAGGCAGGATCACCCCTCCACTTT

v_gene: TRBV19
abundance: .
d_gene: TRBD1
j_gene: TRBJ2-6
CDR3aa: CASSPGTGVSGANVLTF
CDR3nt: TGTGCCAGTAGTCCAGGGACAGGCGTCTCTGGGGCCAACGTCCTGACTTTC

v_gene: TRBV21-1
abundance: .
d_gene: .
j_gene: TRBJ1-5
CDR3aa: CASSKVGQSQPQHF
CDR3nt: TGTGCCAGCAGCAAAGTGGGACAGAGTCAGCCCCAGCATTTT

v_gene: TRBV12-3/TRBV12-4
abundance: .
d_gene: TRBD1
j_gene: TRBJ1-6
CDR3aa: CASSPATGSPLHF
CDR3nt: TGTGCCAGCAGTCCTGCGACAGGGTCACCCCTCCACTTT

v_gene: TRBV10-3
abundance: once
d_gene: .
j_gene: TRBJ1-2
CDR3aa: CAIRGDGSGYGYTF
CDR3nt: TGTGCCATCAGGGGAGATGGGTCCGGGTATGGCTACACCTTC

v_gene: TRBV5-6
abundance: .
d_gene: TRBD1
j_gene: TRBJ1-1
CDR3aa: CASSNKKTGDTEAFF
CDR3nt: TGTGCCAGCAGCAACAAGAAGACAGGGGATACTGAAGCTTTCTTT

v_gene: TRBV6-5
abundance: .
d_gene: .
j_gene: TRBJ2-7
CDR3aa: CASSRHLTYEQYF
CDR3nt: TGTGCCAGCAGCCGACACCTAACCTACGAGCAGTACTTC

v_gene: TRBV4-3
abundance: .
d_gene: TRBD1
j_gene: TRBJ1-2
CDR3aa: CASSATLGQGVYGYTF
CDR3nt: TGCGCCAGCAGCGCTACCCTCGGACAGGGCGTCTATGGCTACACCTTC

v_gene: TRBV19
abundance: .
d_gene: TRBD1
j_gene: TRBJ1-1
CDR3aa: CASREFPRGPNTEAFF
CDR3nt: TGTGCCAGTAGGGAGTTTCCCAGGGGGCCCAACACTGAAGCTTTCTTT

v_gene: TRBV19
abundance: .
d_gene: TRBD1
j_gene: TRBJ1-4
CDR3aa: CASSITGGNEKLFF
CDR3nt: TGTGCCAGTAGTATCACAGGGGGAAATGAAAAACTGTTTTTT